Only a few counts were recorded for the clone carrying this T cell receptor (beta chain). Researchers used genomic DNA as the template to profile TCR beta VDJ and CDR3. Each CDR3 protein is one row after TCRdb ran MiXCR on the reads. The sample has over 150,000 distinct CDR3 sequences, around 45% seen once. This sample stems from a study of CD8+CD57+ T cells in acquired aplastic anemia. The V and J ends lost 3 bases and 4 bases, in that order; junction bases with no gene match: 7. CDR3 length equals 15 residues. Per germline, CDR1 KGHSH and CDR2 LQKENI. Sequencing was carried out using sorted CD4+, CD8+, or CD8+CD57+ T cells (not recorded which) from PBMCs. This TCR came from a human donor in good health. The chain joins TRBV18 to TRBJ1-1; 8 bases align to TRBD1. The CDR3 sequence: CASSPSGGGSTEAFF. DNA for the CDR3: TGTGCCAGCTCACCCTCAGGGGGCGGGAGCACTGAAGCTTTCTTT.